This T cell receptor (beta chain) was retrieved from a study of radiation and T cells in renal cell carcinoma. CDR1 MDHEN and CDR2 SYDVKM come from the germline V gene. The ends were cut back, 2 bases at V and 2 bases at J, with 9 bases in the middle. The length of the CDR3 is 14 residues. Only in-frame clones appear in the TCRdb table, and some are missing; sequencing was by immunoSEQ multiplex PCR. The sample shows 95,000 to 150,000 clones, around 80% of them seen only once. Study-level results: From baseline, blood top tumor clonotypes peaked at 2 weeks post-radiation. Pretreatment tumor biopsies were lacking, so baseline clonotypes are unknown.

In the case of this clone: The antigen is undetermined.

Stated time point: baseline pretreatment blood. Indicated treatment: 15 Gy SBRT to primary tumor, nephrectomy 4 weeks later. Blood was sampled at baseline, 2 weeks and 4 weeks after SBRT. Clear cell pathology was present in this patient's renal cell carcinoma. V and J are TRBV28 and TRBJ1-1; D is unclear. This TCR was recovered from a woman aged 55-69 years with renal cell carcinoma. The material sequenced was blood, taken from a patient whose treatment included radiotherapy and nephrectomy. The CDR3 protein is CASSLAGRNTEAFF. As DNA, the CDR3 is TGTGCCAGCAGTTTAGCTGGGCGAAACACTGAAGCTTTCTTT.